Sequencing of this T cell receptor (beta chain) was carried out in a study of PD-1 blockade in classical Hodgkin lymphoma. The patients all showed relapse after autologous stem cell transplantation, while their brentuximab vedotin exposure varied. Each best response was a complete response, a partial response or progressive disease. Looked up from germline, CDR1 is MNHNS and CDR2 is SASEGT. The CDR3 contains 14 residues. Trimming stripped 7 bases from V and 1 base from J, with 11 bases between. The method was immunoSEQ multiplex PCR; TCRdb's version includes in-frame clones alone and lacks a portion of them. The data contain about 99,000 clones, around 81% of them singletons.

J is TRBJ2-1 and V is TRBV6-1; D not certain. The sequence was collected from a human donor with classical Hodgkin lymphoma. The input for sequencing was peripheral blood mononuclear cells (PBMCs), taken before the second cycle of nivolumab. The CDR3 loop reads CASNLLGSYNEQFF. CDR3 in DNA: TGTGCCAGCAACCTACTGGGTTCCTACAATGAGCAGTTCTTC.